Following are 25 T cell receptor beta chains from one sample sequenced in a study of T cell responses to AZD1222 COVID-19 vaccine. The protocol was immunoSEQ multiplex PCR, while the TCRdb copy is restricted to in-frame clones and leaves out a portion. The repertoire includes 85,000 to 100,000 clones, less than 90% of them detected once, and approximately 5.2% sits in the top ten. Sequencing used peripheral blood, obtained 28 days after the second AZD1222 dose. The receptors here all came from an adult who received the AZD1222 COVID-19 vaccine.

This chain uses TRBV5-1 with TRBJ1-6, with D perhaps matching TRBD1 (5 bases). V gave up 4 bases and J gave up 5 bases, with 10 bases separating them. CDR1 SGHRS and CDR2 YFSETQ come from the germline V gene. The CDR3 is 14 amino acids. CDR3 DNA: TGCGCCAGCAGCCAGGGCAGGGATAATTCACCCCTCCACTTT. This translates into CASSQGRDNSPLHF.

This clone was found a few times. The CDR3 bases are TGTGCCAGCAGCCACCCGGGACAGGCCTTTGGTGGCTACACCTTC. Amino acids: CASSHPGQAFGGYTF. This sequence joins TRBV7-2 and TRBJ1-2; 8 bases fit TRBD1. Per the germline V gene, CDR1 is SGHTA and CDR2 is FQGNSA. The CDR3 is 15 residues long. The junction had 12 bases not matched to a gene; V was cut back by 5 bases and J by 7 bases.

The V and J genes are TRBV18 and TRBJ1-4; TRBD1 agrees at 9 bases. With 4 bases clipped from V and 8 bases from J, the junction kept 5 bases outside the gene matches. CDR3 length: 14 residues. Germline CDR1 and CDR2: KGHSH and LQKENI. The CDR3 loop is CASSHGTGREKLFF. The CDR3 DNA follows: TGTGCCAGCTCACACGGGACAGGGCGAGAAAAACTGTTTTTT.

The genes are TRBV5-6 and TRBJ2-1; no definite D call. This CDR3 is 16 amino acids long. Germline V gives CDR1 SGHDT, CDR2 YYEEEE. V was pared by 0 bases and J by 4 bases, with 14 bases between. CDR3 sequence (DNA): TGTGCCAGCAGCTTGGTTTCGGACCTAGTTTACAATGAGCAGTTCTTC. Its translation: CASSLVSDLVYNEQFF.

The chain combines TRBV2 with TRBJ2-2; 9 nucleotides line up with TRBD1. Trimming took 3 bases from V and 1 from J; bases not matched to a gene: 6. This CDR3 has 17 residues. Per germline, CDR1 SNHLY and CDR2 FYNNEI. This chain's CDR3 is CASSEFGDRVNTGELFF. The DNA for the CDR3 is TGTGCCAGCAGTGAGTTCGGGGACAGGGTGAACACCGGGGAGCTGTTTTTT.

This rearrangement joins TRBV30 to TRBJ1-6; 12 positions match TRBD1. The V segment lost 3 bases and the J segment 3 bases; nucleotides outside the gene matches: 6. CDR3 length: 17 residues. Germline V gene sequence: CDR1 GTSNPN, CDR2 SVGIG (reference sequence). DNA for the CDR3: TGTGCCTGGAGCCCAGGGACAGGGGGCCGCTATAATTCACCCCTCCACTTT. Translating gives CAWSPGTGGRYNSPLHF. The whole variable domain, filled in from reference TRBV30 and TRBJ1-6, reads SQTIHQWPATLVQPVGSPLSLECTVEGTSNPNLYWYRQAAGRGLQLLFYSVGIGQISSEVPQNLSASRPQDRQFILSSKKLLLSDSGFYLCAWSPGTGGRYNSPLHFGNGTRLTVT.

The chain carries TRBV6-6 and TRBJ1-1, with 11 bases identical to TRBD1. CDR1 is MNHNY, CDR2 SVGAGI, per germline (reference sequence). Trimming cost V 6 bases and J 4 bases; bases outside gene matches: 7. The CDR3 loop spans 15 amino acids. The CDR3 sequence is CASSLDRGLLTEAFF. In DNA, the CDR3 is TGTGCCAGCAGCTTGGACAGGGGGCTACTCACTGAAGCTTTCTTT.

The chain joins TRBV3-1 (or the pseudogene TRBV3-2) to TRBJ2-7; D assignment may be TRBD1 or TRBD2 (5 bases each). The V and J ends lost 1 base and 3 bases respectively, with 13 bases between them. The CDR3 runs to 15 residues. The germline gives CDR1 LGHDT, CDR2 YNNKEL (reference sequence). Written as DNA, the CDR3 is TGTGCCAGCAGCCAAGCCAGTAGGGGACGCTACGAGCAGTACTTC. It is translated as CASSQASRGRYEQYF.

This chain joins TRBV6-5 and TRBJ1-1; possible D gene TRBD1, 5 bases. The CDR3 totals 13 residues. Germline V gives CDR1 MNHEY, CDR2 SVGAGI. V was shortened by 2 bases and J by 5 bases, with 9 bases between the two germline ends. CDR3 nucleotide sequence: TGTGCCAGCAGTTACACAGGCAATACTGAAGCTTTCTTT. This sequence encodes CASSYTGNTEAFF.

The chain carries TRBV7-3 and TRBJ1-4; D is undetermined. The CDR3 length is 17 residues. The germline V gene has CDR1 SGHTA and CDR2 FQGTGA. Trimming stripped 7 bases from V and 5 bases from J, with 23 bases between. CDR3 in DNA: TGTGCCAGCATCTTCTCTCCCGTGGAATGGGAAAATGAAAAACTGTTTTTT. This gives the protein CASIFSPVEWENEKLFF. The full variable domain, its missing parts supplied by reference TRBV7-3 and TRBJ1-4, is GAGVSQTPSNKVTEKGKYVELRCDPISGHTALYWYRQSLGQGPEFLIYFQGTGAADDSGLPNDRFFAVRPEGSVSTLKIQRTERGDSAVYLCASIFSPVEWENEKLFFGSGTQLSVL.

Written as DNA, the CDR3 is TGTGCCAGCAGTCCGACGTCGACAGGGCCAAATGAAAAACTGTTTTTT. This encodes CASSPTSTGPNEKLFF. V gene TRBV27 combines with J gene TRBJ1-4; 7 nucleotides align to TRBD1. Looked up from germline, CDR1 is MNHEY and CDR2 is SMNVEV (reference sequence). The length of the CDR3 is 16 residues. The ends lost 5 bases at V and 5 bases at J; junction bases unmatched: 11.

In its sample, this clone was seen once. The chain carries TRBV6-5 and TRBJ1-2; the D is unclear. Germline V gene sequence: CDR1 MNHEY, CDR2 SVGAGI. The ends were cut back, 2 bases at V and 2 bases at J, with 6 bases in the middle. The CDR3 sequence is 13 residues long. CDR3 residues: CASSYDLNYGYTF. In nucleotides, the CDR3 is TGTGCCAGCAGTTACGACTTAAACTATGGCTACACCTTC.

V is TRBV19 and J is TRBJ1-1; no clear D gene. Trimming cost V 9 bases and J 5 bases, with 16 bases left between them. Germline values: CDR1 LNHDA, CDR2 SQIVND (reference sequence). CDR3 size: 13 residues. Here the CDR3 DNA reads TGTGCCAGCCGATCCATCTTGAGAACTGAAGCTTTCTTT. Protein product: CASRSILRTEAFF. Full variable domain (remainder filled in from reference TRBV19 and TRBJ1-1): DGGITQSPKYLFRKEGQNVTLSCEQNLNHDAMYWYRQDPGQGLRLIYYSQIVNDFQKGDIAEGYSVSREKKESFPLTVTSAQKNPTAFYLCASRSILRTEAFFGQGTRLTVV.

This chain connects TRBV11-2 to TRBJ2-7; D could derive from TRBD1 or TRBD2 (5 bases each). The CDR3 is 15 residues long. Germline V gene data show CDR1 as SGHAT and CDR2 as FQNNGV. V was shortened by 1 base and J by 2 bases, with 12 bases between the two germline ends. CDR3 nucleotides: TGTGCCAGCAGCTTAGTCCGGGACGGACCCTACGAGCAGTACTTC. Amino acid sequence: CASSLVRDGPYEQYF.

This clone was found a few times. J is TRBJ1-1 and V is TRBV7-3, with D perhaps matching TRBD1 (5 bases). Germline CDR1 is SGHTA and CDR2 is FQGTGA. Trimming removed 5 bases at V and 5 bases at J, with 15 bases between. The CDR3 extends over 14 amino acids. The CDR3: CASSLRVDGTEAFF. In nucleotides, the CDR3 is TGTGCCAGCAGCCTCAGGGTAGATGGGACTGAAGCTTTCTTT. Based on the CDR3 plus reference TRBV7-3 and TRBJ1-1, the full variable domain is GAGVSQTPSNKVTEKGKYVELRCDPISGHTALYWYRQSLGQGPEFLIYFQGTGAADDSGLPNDRFFAVRPEGSVSTLKIQRTERGDSAVYLCASSLRVDGTEAFFGQGTRLTVV.

V usage is TRBV5-1 and J usage is TRBJ1-2; a weak D match, TRBD1 (6 bases). The CDR3 loop spans 15 amino acids. The germline V gene has CDR1 SGHRS and CDR2 YFSETQ. The ends were cut back, 1 base at V and 5 bases at J, with 15 bases in the middle. The CDR3 sequence is CASSLIVGADYGYTF. The CDR3 bases are TGCGCCAGCAGCTTGATAGTGGGGGCAGATTATGGCTACACCTTC.

The chain links TRBV6-5 to TRBJ1-1, with 7 bases identical to TRBD1. Per germline, CDR1 MNHEY and CDR2 SVGAGI. The CDR3 has 14 residues. With 6 bases clipped from V and 6 bases from J, the junction kept 10 bases outside the gene matches. In DNA, the CDR3 is TGTGCCAGCAGCCGGACAGGCCAAAACGCTGAAGCTTTCTTT. Translating it yields CASSRTGQNAEAFF.

The sample holds a few counts of this clone. V gene TRBV7-9 combines with J gene TRBJ2-5; D may be TRBD1 (6 bases). V lost 2 bases and J lost 1, with 11 bases in between. CDR3 length: 15 residues. Germline CDR1 SEHNR, CDR2 FQNEAQ (reference sequence). The CDR3 here is CASSLQGQRQETQYF. CDR3 in DNA: TGTGCCAGCAGCTTACAGGGGCAGCGCCAAGAGACCCAGTACTTC.

The chain is built from TRBV29-1 and TRBJ1-1; 9 bases line up with TRBD1. V lost 5 bases and J lost 5; bases outside the gene matches: 9. This CDR3 is 14 amino acids long. The germline CDR1 and CDR2 sequences are SQVTM and ANQGSEA. CDR3 DNA sequence: TGCAGCGTTCTTAAACAGGGGGCGGTTACTGAAGCTTTCTTT. Translated: CSVLKQGAVTEAFF.

V gene TRBV6-5 combines with J gene TRBJ1-1; unclear D gene. V was cut by 8 bases and J by 1 base, with 14 bases left in between. Germline CDR1 is MNHEY and CDR2 is SVGAGI. This CDR3 contains 14 residues. CDR3 loop: CASGLYESNTEAFF. CDR3 DNA: TGTGCCAGCGGGCTCTACGAATCGAACACTGAAGCTTTCTTT.

Points on this clone: The same CDR3 is also encoded by other DNA sequences in this sample. The chain has TRBV5-1 and TRBJ1-2; 7 nucleotides line up with TRBD1. Trimming removed 0 bases from V and 4 bases from J; junction bases left unmatched: 3. The V gene's germline CDR1 is SGHRS and CDR2 YFSETQ. The CDR3 is made up of 14 amino acids. CDR3 in DNA: TGCGCCAGCAGCTTGGGGACAGGAGCCTATGGCTACACCTTC. Amino acids: CASSLGTGAYGYTF.

This rearrangement joins TRBV7-2 to TRBJ2-1; the D is unclear. The CDR3 contains 13 residues. With 4 bases removed from V and 5 bases from J, the gap between germline ends came to 9 bases. Germline-derived CDR1 and CDR2 are SGHTA and FQGNSA. The CDR3 sequence: CASSSYLDNEQFF. In DNA, the CDR3 is TGTGCCAGCAGCTCCTATCTAGACAATGAGCAGTTCTTC.

As concerns this clone: The junction departs from the called germline gene at one end, perhaps through a read error. The rearrangement links TRBV2 to TRBJ1-4; maybe TRBD1 (6 bases). CDR1 SNHLY and CDR2 FYNNEI come from the germline V gene. CDR3 length: 13 residues. The CDR3 DNA is TGTGCCAGCAGGGAAGGGGGACGGGAAAAACTGTTTTTT. Amino acids: CASREGGREKLFF.

This clone occurred once. V gene TRBV7-6 combines with J gene TRBJ1-4, with D possibly being TRBD1 (6 bases). The CDR3 contains 15 residues. Looked up from germline, CDR1 is SGHVS and CDR2 is FNYEAQ. Trimming stripped 6 bases from V and 7 bases from J, with 18 bases between. CDR3 nucleotides: TGTGCCAGCAGTCAGGGGCAGGGATCGGCTGAAAAACTGTTTTTT. Translating it yields CASSQGQGSAEKLFF. Complete variable domain (other parts from reference TRBV7-6 and TRBJ1-4): GAGVSQSPRYKVTKRGQDVALRCDPISGHVSLYWYRQALGQGPEFLTYFNYEAQQDKSGLPNDRFSAERPEGSISTLTIQRTEQRDSAMYRCASSQGQGSAEKLFFGSGTQLSVL.

This rearrangement joins TRBV6-6 to TRBJ1-2; possible D gene TRBD1, 5 bases. Between the trimmed V and J ends, which lost 7 bases and 0 bases, there was a span of 12 bases. The CDR3 totals 14 residues. CDR1 and CDR2 (germline): MNHNY, SVGAGI (reference sequence). The CDR3 region has the DNA TGTGCCAGCAAACAGGATTTAGCTAACTATGGCTACACCTTC. As protein: CASKQDLANYGYTF.